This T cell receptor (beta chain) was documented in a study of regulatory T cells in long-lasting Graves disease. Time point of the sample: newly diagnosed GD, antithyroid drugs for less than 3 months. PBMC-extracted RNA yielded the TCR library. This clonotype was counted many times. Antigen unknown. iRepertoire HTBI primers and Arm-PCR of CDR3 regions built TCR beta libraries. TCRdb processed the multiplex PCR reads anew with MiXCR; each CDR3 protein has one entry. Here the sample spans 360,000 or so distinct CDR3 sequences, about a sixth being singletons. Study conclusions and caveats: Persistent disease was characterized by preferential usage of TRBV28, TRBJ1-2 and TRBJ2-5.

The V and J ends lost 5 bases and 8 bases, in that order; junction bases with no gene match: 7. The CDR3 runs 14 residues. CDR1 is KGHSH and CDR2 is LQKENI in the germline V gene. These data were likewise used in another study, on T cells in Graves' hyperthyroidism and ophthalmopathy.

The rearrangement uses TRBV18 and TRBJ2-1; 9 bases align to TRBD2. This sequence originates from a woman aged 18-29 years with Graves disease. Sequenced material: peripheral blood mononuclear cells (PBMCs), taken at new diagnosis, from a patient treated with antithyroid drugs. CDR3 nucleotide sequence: TGTGCCAGCTCAAGTGCGGCGGGAGGGGATGAGCAGTTCTTC. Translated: CASSSAAGGDEQFF.